These 13 T cell receptor beta chains were all obtained from the same sample, sequenced in a study of blood T cell repertoires in COVID-19. TCRdb's table, derived via immunoSEQ multiplex PCR, lists solely in-frame clones and lacks some. This sample has 200,000 or so clones; 80% to 90% occur once, and the top ten carry 0.75% to 0.9%. The specimen was peripheral blood. The origin of the receptors is a woman aged 70-85 years with acute or convalescent COVID-19.

The CDR3 DNA reads TGTGCCAGTAGCGACAGCCTCCTTAATGAAAAACTGTTTTTT. It yields the protein CASSDSLLNEKLFF. The genes are TRBV19 and TRBJ1-4, with a possible D match to TRBD1 (5 bases). In germline, CDR1 is LNHDA, CDR2 SQIVND (reference sequence). The CDR3 extends over 14 amino acids. Trimming shortened V by 6 bases and J by 4 bases, and 12 bases separated the two germline ends.

The chain carries TRBV6-5 and TRBJ2-2, with D possibly matching TRBD1 (5 bases). CDR3 length: 11 residues. The germline V gene has CDR1 MNHEY and CDR2 SVGAGI. V was trimmed by 7 bases and J by 8 bases, leaving 8 bases between them. In nucleotides, the CDR3 is TGTGCCAGCACCAACAGGGGGGAGCTGTTTTTT. Amino acid sequence: CASTNRGELFF.

This clone was recorded once. The gene calls are TRBV19 and TRBJ2-3; 14 bases agree with TRBD2. The V gene's germline CDR1 is LNHDA and CDR2 SQIVND (reference sequence). Trimming at V came to 3 bases and at J to 7 bases, leaving 9 bases not matched to a gene. The CDR3 runs 17 residues. The CDR3 sequence: CASSMGGTSGSLNTQYF. CDR3 in DNA: TGTGCCAGTAGTATGGGGGGGACTAGCGGGAGCTTAAATACGCAGTATTTT.

The chain employs TRBV5-1 and TRBJ1-1; TRBD1 agrees at 9 bases. The germline V gene has CDR1 SGHRS and CDR2 YFSETQ. V was pared by 4 bases and J by 8 bases, with 15 bases of the junction left unmatched. The CDR3 length is 16 residues. In DNA form, the CDR3 reads TGCGCCAGCAGCACGCGTACCGGGACAGGGTGGCAGGAAGCTTTCTTT. It translates to CASSTRTGTGWQEAFF.

The chain employs TRBV18 and TRBJ1-5; D is unclear. Trimming pared 6 bases from V and 4 bases from J, leaving 10 bases between. Germline assignment: CDR1 KGHSH and CDR2 LQKENI. The CDR3 is made up of 13 amino acids. DNA of the CDR3: TGTGCCAGCTCTCCAGATCTAAATCAGCCCCAGCATTTT. Translated: CASSPDLNQPQHF.

The chain carries TRBV19 and TRBJ2-3, with a possible D match to TRBD1 (6 bases). The germline V and J ends were trimmed by 1 base and 0 bases, with 11 bases remaining between them. The CDR3 has 16 amino acids. Germline CDR1 is LNHDA and CDR2 is SQIVND (reference sequence). For the CDR3, the DNA is TGTGCCAGTAGTATAGGAGGGGGACCTAGCACAGATACGCAGTATTTT. This translates into CASSIGGGPSTDTQYF.

This rearrangement joins TRBV27 to TRBJ1-6, with 7 positions matching TRBD1. Trimming took 6 bases from V and 7 from J; bases not matched to a gene: 9. In germline, CDR1 is MNHEY, CDR2 SMNVEV (reference sequence). This CDR3 contains 15 residues. The CDR3 loop reads CASSLSGTVNSPLHF. CDR3 sequence (DNA): TGTGCCAGCAGCCTCTCCGGGACAGTCAATTCACCCCTCCACTTT.

A few counts support this clone. The chain combines TRBV3-1 (or the pseudogene TRBV3-2) with TRBJ2-7, with 11 positions matching TRBD1. This CDR3 comprises 15 residues. The J segment lost 3 bases and the V segment lost 2 bases, leaving 3 bases of the junction unmatched. Germline loops: CDR1 LGHDT, CDR2 YNNKEL (reference sequence). CDR3 amino acids: CASSQFGTGGYEQYF. CDR3 coding DNA: TGTGCCAGCAGCCAATTCGGGACAGGGGGCTACGAGCAGTACTTC.

The chain combines TRBV6-2 or TRBV6-3 with TRBJ1-5; D is undetermined. Germline lookup yields CDR1 MNHEY and CDR2 SVGEGT. The V gene lost 2 bases and the J gene lost 2 bases, with 4 bases spanning the gap. CDR3 size: 13 residues. The chain's CDR3 is CASSYTGNQPQHF. The CDR3 coding sequence is TGTGCCAGCAGTTACACGGGCAATCAGCCCCAGCATTTT.

Comment on this clone: An end of the junction does not agree with germline; a read error may underlie this. The rearrangement links TRBV28 to TRBJ1-2, with 8 positions matching TRBD1. Germline CDR1 reads MDHEN; CDR2 reads SYDVKM. The CDR3 runs 14 residues. CDR3 in DNA: TGTGCCAGCAGTTTAAATACAGGGGGGACAGAGCCTAGGTTC. Its translation: CASSLNTGGTEPRF.

This clone was seen more than once but under ten times. V gene TRBV10-3 combines with J gene TRBJ1-2; no clear D. V was pared by 11 bases and J by 0 bases, with 7 bases between. The CDR3 runs to 11 residues. From germline, CDR1 is ENHRY and CDR2 SYGVKD. The CDR3 loop reads CAVQSNYGYTF. The CDR3 DNA follows: TGTGCCGTACAATCTAACTATGGCTACACCTTC.

The chain joins TRBV7-9 to TRBJ2-3; TRBD1 matches at 12 bases. V dropped 4 bases and J dropped 3; count of bases not matched to a gene: 8. Germline V lookup: CDR1 SEHNR, CDR2 FQNEAQ (reference sequence). This CDR3 has 17 amino acids. The CDR3 coding sequence is TGTGCCAGCAGCTCGGGACAGGGGGCGATTGGGACAGATACGCAGTATTTT. Its translation is CASSSGQGAIGTDTQYF.

This chain joins TRBV5-4 and TRBJ1-1; 7 bases map to TRBD1. Germline values: CDR1 SGHNT, CDR2 YYREEE (reference sequence). The trim removed 3 bases at V and 4 bases at J, leaving 6 bases unmatched. This CDR3 comprises 14 residues. CDR3 nucleotides: TGTGCCAGCAGCTCTCCACAGGGGCGCACTGAAGCTTTCTTT. This gives the protein CASSSPQGRTEAFF.